This T cell receptor beta chain is drawn from a study of shared clonotypes between healthy human individuals (dated by TCRdb to 2018 to 2020). Study-level background: The cohort comprised a couple of women and three men aged 18 to 49 years. For each donor, CD4 naive and CD4 memory were each run on three plates, CD8 naive on two plates, and CD8 memory on one plate. To estimate repertoire size and how much clonotype sharing occurs between individuals, the study deeply sequenced the blood TCR repertoires of 5 or 6 healthy adults. Libraries were prepared and TCR repertoires were sequenced by different laboratories using diverse techniques, in order to increase sequencing depth and limit assay-specific biases. Leukapheresis yielded between about 0.8 and 9.5 billion PBMCs per donor.

This clone has just one count. No antigen is known for it. The record has no base qualities; no much larger clone is one base away. What the research found in general, with its limitations: Based on pairwise subsampling, the degree of clonotype sharing among donors was expected to be affected by sequencing depth. Clonotypes shared by all four sorted-subset donors showed higher generation probabilities than non-shared clonotypes. Only blood was sampled, and tissue TCR repertoires likely differ from those in blood. Across several donors, around 5% of naive CD4, 3.5% of naive CD8, around 2.1% of memory CD4, and roughly 0.41% of memory CD8 clonotypes were shared. Even with the large sequencing depth, rarefaction of the sorted-subset datasets indicated that sequencing was incomplete. Larger estimated clonotype richness was generally found for naive subsets than for memory subsets. The small number of donors limited the genetic and exposure-history diversity represented.

The donors were healthy, HIV-negative adults who had no recently reported acute infections or vaccinations. Only Caucasian adults living in Nashville, Tennessee, USA were represented among the donors. CD4+ T cells were enriched by magnetic negative selection; naive cells were then positively selected on CD45RA, and the negative fraction formed the memory subset. Blood was collected by leukapheresis, and PBMCs were isolated by Ficoll-Histopaque density gradient centrifugation and then cryopreserved in liquid nitrogen vapor phase. Purity and quantity of every magnetically sorted T cell population were checked by analytical flow cytometry. Genomic DNA was isolated from each sorted fraction and quantified by UV absorbance on a Nanodrop 2000c. Using the deep immunoSEQ assay, TCR CDR3 regions were amplified from genomic DNA by multiplex PCR. For each cell subset, the extracted genomic DNA was distributed evenly across all wells of several immunoSEQ 96-well plates, and each plate served as one replicate. Each replicate PCR for sorted subsets received 150 to 250 ng genomic DNA, equal to tens of thousands of T cell genomes. The purified libraries were quantified using a Qubit 3.0 fluorometer, sized with a Bioanalyzer 2100, and then quantified again using the KAPA Library Quantification kit. Every immunoSEQ 96-well plate was sequenced on a separate single-read 150-cycle Illumina NextSeq 550 flow cell. The authors' pipeline ran thus. Because the immunoSEQ output included only junctional sequences and no quality scores, the filtering could not be the same as the filtering used for full-length reads. Sequences were annotated with PyIR, a Python wrapper for IgBLAST v1.9, using IMGT germline references to assign V/J genes and CDR3. Any read was removed if the V/J assignment was weak (E-value above 1e-6), the CDR3 was missing, or the read contained stop codons, out-of-frame junctions, or ambiguous translated residues. V3J clonotypes were defined as sequences sharing the same inferred V gene, J gene, and CDR3 amino acid sequence. Percentage overlap between repertoires was calculated by dividing the number of shared unique clonotypes by the size of the smaller repertoire. Repertoire richness was assessed with RTK rarefaction, the Chao1 estimator, and Recon v2.1 estimates of unobserved clonotypes. Generation probabilities were computed with OLGA for all TCRbeta clonotypes obtained by the gDNA method from a few donors. Sourced from immuneACCESS, this table was stored by TCRdb with only in-frame sequences that have V and J called. A share of the clones is absent; for the studies checked, an unresolved V gene accounts for under half, and the remainder has no known explanation. The DNA was the basis for D and trimming; V, J and clone size are from that table. This sample comprises 1.6 million or so clones, more than 95% of them detected only once. About 1% of the sample is in the top ten clones.

The sequence derives from a man younger than 40 in good health. The source material was naive CD4+ T cells sorted from blood. The intended sense of this specimen's cell subset or site label: CD45RA+ positively selected.

The CDR3 here reads CASSWGAGLAAHEQYF. The bases are TGTGCCAGCAGCTGGGGTGCGGGACTAGCGGCCCACGAGCAGTACTTC. The chain is assembled from TRBV5-4 and TRBJ2-7, and TRBD2 matches 11 of the central bases. Clipping removes 3 bases from V and 5 bases from J, with 10 as the unmatched junction base count. The CDR3 spans 16 residues, from the cysteine through the phenylalanine. Here the CDR3 DNA is all that survives: 48 bases in frame from base 1. CDR1 and CDR2 are drawn from the germline V gene (reference sequence): SGHNT, YYREEE.